This TCR beta chain was sequenced during a study of metastatic and nonmetastatic thyroid tumors. Study in general: Comparison of repertoires was carried out across blood and tumor or nodule tissue from malignant and benign thyroid patients.

This clone showed up many times. What it recognizes is unknown. Study-wide points: The reported finding was significantly higher TCR beta diversity in malignant thyroid tumors relative to benign nodules, in blood and tumor.

Per the authors' pipeline: A classifier of distant metastasis in papillary thyroid cancer was built from CDR3 differences (across clinicopathological groups). TCRdb re-analyzed the PCR reads through MiXCR. The V and J calls and clone size are TCRdb's, not the authors'. The sample shows about 24,000 clones, 20% to 30% of them seen only once. CDR1 and CDR2 (germline): LNHDA, SQIVND (reference sequence). Trimming left V 4 bases short and J 0 bases short, with 14 bases between. CDR3 size: 16 residues. Ahead of thyroid surgery, no patient had received treatment of any kind. The receptor comes from a male donor with papillary thyroid cancer or a benign thyroid nodule (not recorded which). Some clones in this sample may be carry-over from other donors' samples. The sequenced sample consisted of tumor tissue. V and J are TRBV19 and TRBJ2-3; D unclear. CDR3 coding DNA: TGTGCCAGTAGTACCGGCCCAGGAGCTAGCACAGATACGCAGTATTTT. It codes for CASSTGPGASTDTQYF.